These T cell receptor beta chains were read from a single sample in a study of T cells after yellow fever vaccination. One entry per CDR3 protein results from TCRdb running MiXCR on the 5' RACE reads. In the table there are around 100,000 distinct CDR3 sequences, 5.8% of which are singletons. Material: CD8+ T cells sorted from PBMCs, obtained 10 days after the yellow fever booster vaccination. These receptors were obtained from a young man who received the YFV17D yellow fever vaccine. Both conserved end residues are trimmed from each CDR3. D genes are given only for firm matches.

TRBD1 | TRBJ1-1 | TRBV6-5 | ASSYGTGENTEAF
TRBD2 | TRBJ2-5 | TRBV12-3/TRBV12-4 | ASSARTSNQETQY
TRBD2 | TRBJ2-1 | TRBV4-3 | ASSQDLMASGGRGNEQF
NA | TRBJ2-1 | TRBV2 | ARGGGEAEQF
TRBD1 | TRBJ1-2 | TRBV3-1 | ASSPQGVWAYGYT
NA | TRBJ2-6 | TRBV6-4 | ASSNAVSGANVLT
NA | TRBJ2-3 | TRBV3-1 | ASSLGLAGSTDTQY
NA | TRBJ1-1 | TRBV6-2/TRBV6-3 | ASSYPPDGLNTEAF
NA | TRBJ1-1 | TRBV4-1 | ASSQDQVNTEAF
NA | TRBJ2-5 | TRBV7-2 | ASSPGGGLETQY
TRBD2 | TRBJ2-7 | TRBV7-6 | ASSLATSGGAYEQY
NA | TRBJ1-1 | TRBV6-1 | ASSEGWGTEAF
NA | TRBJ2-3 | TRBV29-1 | SAGFPSTDTQY
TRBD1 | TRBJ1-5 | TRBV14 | ASSPKGMLDRGLRSNQPQH
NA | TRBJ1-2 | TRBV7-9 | ASSPEGSGYGYT
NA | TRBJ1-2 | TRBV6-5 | ASRPRGLMNYGYT
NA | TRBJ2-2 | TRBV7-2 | ASSLVSGAELF
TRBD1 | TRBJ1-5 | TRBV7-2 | ASSVRDRVGQPQH
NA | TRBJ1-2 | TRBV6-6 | ASSYPLGAWGYT
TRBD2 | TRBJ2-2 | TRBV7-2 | ASSLAAGGPTGELF
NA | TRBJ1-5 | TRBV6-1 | ASSEREEGLQPQH
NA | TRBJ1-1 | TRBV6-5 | ASSYSNLNTEAF
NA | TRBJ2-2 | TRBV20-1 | SARERGNYIGELF
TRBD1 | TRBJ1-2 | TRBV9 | ASSFEGGGYT
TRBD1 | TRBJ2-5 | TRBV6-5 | ASSYRQGRETQY
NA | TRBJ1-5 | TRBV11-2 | ASSLADGGYQPQH
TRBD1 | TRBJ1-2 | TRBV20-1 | SARDPDRAFIGYT
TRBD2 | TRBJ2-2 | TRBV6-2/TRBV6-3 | ASSPRLAIGELF
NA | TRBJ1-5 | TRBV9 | ASSVTSNQPQH
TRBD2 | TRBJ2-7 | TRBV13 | ASSLGGSEQY
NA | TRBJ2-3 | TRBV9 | ASSDEGLTDTQY
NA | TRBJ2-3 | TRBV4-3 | ASSQEAGYSTDTQY
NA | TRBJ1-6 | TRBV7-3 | ASSSDAGNSPLH
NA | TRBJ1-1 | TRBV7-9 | ASSLVRREAF
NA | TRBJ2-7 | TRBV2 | ASTPAYEQY
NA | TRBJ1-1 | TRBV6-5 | ASSAVNTEAF
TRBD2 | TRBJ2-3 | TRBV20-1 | SASGLAGITDTQY
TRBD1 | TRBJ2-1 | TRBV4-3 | ASSQKGQGAEEQF
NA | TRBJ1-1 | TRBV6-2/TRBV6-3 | ASSYRRRDLPEAF
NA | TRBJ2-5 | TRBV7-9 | ASSPYTFIQETQY
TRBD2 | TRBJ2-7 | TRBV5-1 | ASSLGTSGYEQY
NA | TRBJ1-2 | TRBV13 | ASSLGGRGYT
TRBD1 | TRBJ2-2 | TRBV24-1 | ATRSTGGTGELF
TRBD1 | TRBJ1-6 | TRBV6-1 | ASSERQGVGISPLH
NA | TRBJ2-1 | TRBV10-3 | AISVGGISYNEQF